A single sample is the source of the 14 T cell receptor beta chains below, sequenced in a study of blood T cell repertoires in COVID-19. Clones were sequenced by immunoSEQ multiplex PCR, and TCRdb holds only the in-frame ones, with some missing. Of about 170,000 clones detected, about 82% appear once; the ten largest clones hold roughly 8.4%. Material: peripheral blood. Receptor source: a woman of 80 years or more with COVID-19, enrolled during active disease.

The V call is TRBV12-5, the J call TRBJ2-1; D gene ambiguous. V was pared by 0 bases and J by 12 bases, with 15 bases between. The germline V gene encodes CDR1 LGHNT and CDR2 FRNRAP. The CDR3 extends over 14 amino acids. CDR3 residues: CASGLVASEARQFF. The CDR3 DNA follows: TGTGCTAGTGGTTTGGTAGCTTCTGAGGCTAGGCAGTTCTTC.

This chain links TRBV6-4 with TRBJ1-2, with D tentatively TRBD1 (5 bases). The germline V gene has CDR1 MRHNA and CDR2 SNTAGT. Trimming took 0 bases from V and 2 from J, leaving 13 bases between them. The CDR3 contains 16 residues. This CDR3 reads CASSDSKRGPNYGYTF. Written as DNA, the CDR3 is TGTGCCAGCAGTGACTCGAAAAGGGGCCCCAACTATGGCTACACCTTC.

The genes are TRBV18 and TRBJ1-2; weak D call: TRBD1 (5 bases). Deletions cut 1 base from V and 4 bases from J, with 10 bases between. The CDR3 runs to 14 residues. The germline V gene has CDR1 KGHSH and CDR2 LQKENI. In DNA, the CDR3 is TGTGCCAGCTCACCACGGGAGGGGAGCTATGGCTACACCTTC. It codes for CASSPREGSYGYTF.

This rearrangement joins TRBV9 to TRBJ2-3, with 8 bases fitting TRBD2. CDR1 SGDLS and CDR2 YYNGEE come from the germline V gene. The CDR3 has 16 residues. V lost 0 bases, J lost 5 bases, and 8 bases stayed unmatched. CDR3 coding DNA: TGTGCCAGCAGCGTAGGTGCGGGGGGACTGGTAGATACGCAGTATTTT. Translation gives CASSVGAGGLVDTQYF.

The gene calls are TRBV5-1 and TRBJ1-1; D unresolved. V was trimmed by 1 base and J by 2 bases, leaving 12 bases between them. The CDR3 is made up of 15 amino acids. CDR1 is SGHRS and CDR2 is YFSETQ in the germline V gene. CDR3 sequence (DNA): TGCGCCAGCAGCTTGCTCACGGGAATAAACACTGAAGCTTTCTTT. The encoded protein is CASSLLTGINTEAFF.

The rearrangement links TRBV19 to TRBJ1-5; no reliable D call. The germline V and J ends were trimmed by 6 bases and 4 bases, with 13 bases remaining between them. Germline V gives CDR1 LNHDA, CDR2 SQIVND (reference sequence). The CDR3 runs 14 residues. In DNA, the CDR3 is TGTGCCAGTAGGCTCTCTGGGCCTAATCAGCCCCAGCATTTT. It is translated as CASRLSGPNQPQHF.

V is TRBV4-1 and J is TRBJ1-1; the D gene is possibly TRBD1 (5 bases). The CDR3 runs 18 residues. Trimming shortened V by 0 bases and J by 4 bases, and 21 bases separated the two germline ends. Germline V gene sequence: CDR1 MGHRA, CDR2 YSYEKL. CDR3 DNA: TGCGCCAGCAGCCAAGATCCCTCACAGGTGGGTGGGGTCACTGAAGCTTTCTTT. This translates into CASSQDPSQVGGVTEAFF.

The chain joins TRBV2 to TRBJ2-3; 8 nucleotides agree with TRBD2. Germline lookup yields CDR1 SNHLY and CDR2 FYNNEI. The CDR3 is made up of 15 amino acids. V lost 3 bases and J lost 3; bases outside the gene matches: 5. CDR3 DNA sequence: TGTGCCAGCAGTGAGGAGCTAGCGGGTACAGATACGCAGTATTTT. It specifies CASSEELAGTDTQYF.

This rearrangement joins TRBV7-9 to TRBJ2-1, with 9 bases lining up with TRBD2. The germline CDR1 and CDR2 sequences are SEHNR and FQNEAQ (reference sequence). Trimming cost V 4 bases and J 7 bases; bases outside gene matches: 11. CDR3 size: 16 residues. This CDR3 is CASSSPAGGLGNEQFF. Written as DNA, the CDR3 is TGTGCCAGCAGCTCCCCGGCGGGAGGGCTAGGAAATGAGCAGTTCTTC.

The genes are TRBV3-1 (or the pseudogene TRBV3-2) and TRBJ1-6; D remains ambiguous. The CDR3 is made up of 14 amino acids. Germline CDR1 reads LGHDT; CDR2 reads YNNKEL (reference sequence). The germline V and J ends were trimmed by 3 bases and 8 bases, with 11 bases remaining between them. CDR3 amino acids: CASSHSGSHSPLHF. DNA for the CDR3: TGTGCCAGCAGCCATTCCGGGTCTCATTCACCCCTCCACTTT.

V usage is TRBV3-1 (or the pseudogene TRBV3-2) and J usage is TRBJ1-2; D not certain. CDR1 is LGHDT, CDR2 YNNKEL, per germline (reference sequence). Trimming took off 1 base at V and 6 bases at J, with 9 bases between the two ends. The CDR3 runs to 13 residues. The CDR3 sequence is CASSQGGPHGYTF. CDR3 DNA sequence: TGTGCCAGCAGCCAAGGAGGGCCCCATGGCTACACCTTC.

The rearrangement joins TRBV15 to TRBJ1-5; D gene uncertain. The CDR3 sequence is 13 residues long. The ends were cut back, 5 bases at V and 4 bases at J, with 9 bases in the middle. The germline V gene has CDR1 LNHNV and CDR2 YYDKDF (reference sequence). CDR3 loop: CATSPRRNQPQHF. In DNA, the CDR3 is TGTGCCACCAGCCCCCGGCGGAATCAGCCCCAGCATTTT.

V gene TRBV7-3 combines with J gene TRBJ2-1; 8 nucleotides align to TRBD2. Germline V CDR1 and CDR2: SGHTA, FQGTGA. The V segment lost 1 base and the J segment 5 bases; nucleotides outside the gene matches: 7. The CDR3 sequence is 16 residues long. The CDR3 loop is CASSLKFERGHNEQFF. The CDR3 nucleotides read TGTGCCAGCAGCTTAAAGTTCGAGCGGGGGCACAATGAGCAGTTCTTC.

J is TRBJ2-3 and V is TRBV5-8, with no clear D. Germline-derived CDR1 and CDR2 are SGHTS and YDEGEE. V was pared by 0 bases and J by 3 bases, with 8 bases between. This CDR3 comprises 14 residues. The CDR3 DNA is TGTGCCAGCAGCTTGGGGGCTTTGACAGATACGCAGTATTTT. It codes for CASSLGALTDTQYF.